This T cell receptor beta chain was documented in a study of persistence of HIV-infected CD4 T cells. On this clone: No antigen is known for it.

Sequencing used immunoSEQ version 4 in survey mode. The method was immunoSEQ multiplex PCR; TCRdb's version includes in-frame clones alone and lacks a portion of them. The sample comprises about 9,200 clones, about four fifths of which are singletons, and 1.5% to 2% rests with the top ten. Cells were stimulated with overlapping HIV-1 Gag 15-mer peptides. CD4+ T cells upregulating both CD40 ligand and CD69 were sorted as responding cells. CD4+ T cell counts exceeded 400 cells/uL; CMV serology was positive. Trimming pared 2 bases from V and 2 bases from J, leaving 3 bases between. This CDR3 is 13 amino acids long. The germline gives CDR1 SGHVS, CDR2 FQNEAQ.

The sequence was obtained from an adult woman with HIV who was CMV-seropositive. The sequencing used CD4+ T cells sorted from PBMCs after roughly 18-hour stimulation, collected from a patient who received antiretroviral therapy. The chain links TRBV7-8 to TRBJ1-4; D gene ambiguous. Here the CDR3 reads CASSLRTNEKLFF. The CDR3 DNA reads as TGTGCCAGCAGCTTAAGGACTAATGAAAAACTGTTTTTT.